The 7 T cell receptor beta chains reported below all come from one sample, sequenced in a study of T cells in localized non-small cell lung cancer. Profiling relied on immunoSEQ multiplex PCR, and the TCRdb table lists in-frame clones only, not all of them. This table holds 25,000 to 35,000 clones, 84% found once. The source material was peripheral blood mononuclear cells, sampled before any cancer treatment. The receptors come from a man between 40 and 69 years old with stage III lung adenocarcinoma.

The chain uses TRBV28 and TRBJ2-5; TRBD1 agrees at 7 bases. This CDR3 has 15 residues. In germline, CDR1 is MDHEN, CDR2 SYDVKM. Trimming cost V 5 bases and J 1 base; bases outside gene matches: 7. The CDR3 DNA reads TGTGCCAGCAGTAAATCGGGACAGACCCAAGAGACCCAGTACTTC. Translated: CASSKSGQTQETQYF.

CDR3 DNA: TGTGCCAGCAGTTTTTCGTCAGGGTTGCGTGGAAACACCATATATTTT. Translation gives CASSFSSGLRGNTIYF. This chain links TRBV28 with TRBJ1-3, with D possibly TRBD1 on 5 matching bases. Per germline, CDR1 MDHEN and CDR2 SYDVKM. The germline V and J ends were trimmed by 3 bases and 3 bases, with 15 bases remaining between them. This CDR3 region has 16 residues.

This clone turned up a few times. The rearrangement links TRBV7-8 to TRBJ2-7; TRBD1 is a possible D gene (6 bases). Germline V gene data show CDR1 as SGHVS and CDR2 as FQNEAQ. CDR3 length: 14 residues. The V end lost 0 bases, the J end lost 6 bases, and 12 bases lay between the germline ends. For the CDR3, the DNA is TGTGCCAGCAGCTTAGCCCAAGGGGGAGCCGAGCAGTACTTC. It codes for CASSLAQGGAEQYF.

The chain employs TRBV9 and TRBJ2-3; no clear D gene. The CDR3 spans 14 residues. Trimming took 1 base from V and 2 from J, leaving 8 bases between them. Per the germline V gene, CDR1 is SGDLS and CDR2 is YYNGEE. In nucleotides, the CDR3 is TGTGCCAGCAGCGTACTCGAGCTCACAGATACGCAGTATTTT. Amino acid sequence: CASSVLELTDTQYF. Supplemented by reference TRBV9 and TRBJ2-3, the full variable domain reads DSGVTQTPKHLITATGQRVTLRCSPRSGDLSVYWYQQSLDQGLQFLIQYYNGEERAKGNILERFSAQQFPDLHSELNLSSLELGDSALYFCASSVLELTDTQYFGPGTRLTVL.

This clone has only one observation. The chain is built from TRBV18 and TRBJ1-1; D call uncertain. Looked up from germline, CDR1 is KGHSH and CDR2 is LQKENI. The CDR3 runs 13 residues. Trimming removed 6 bases at V and 10 bases at J, with 18 bases between. CDR3: CASSGLIGSAAFF. CDR3 nucleotides: TGTGCCAGCTCGGGTTTGATAGGGTCGGCAGCTTTCTTT.

V and J are TRBV11-2 and TRBJ1-2, with D possibly TRBD1 on 6 matching bases. Germline V gene sequence: CDR1 SGHAT, CDR2 FQNNGV. V lost 5 bases and J 6 bases, leaving 22 bases between the germline ends. CDR3 length: 16 residues. This CDR3 reads CASSLKGGDDSDGYTF. The CDR3 nucleotides read TGTGCCAGCAGCCTCAAAGGGGGTGACGATTCCGATGGCTACACCTTC.

The gene calls are TRBV6-1 and TRBJ2-4; D is possibly TRBD1 (5 bases). The CDR3 covers 14 residues. The germline CDR1 and CDR2 sequences are MNHNS and SASEGT. With 6 bases removed from V and 0 bases from J, the gap between germline ends came to 9 bases. CDR3 sequence: CASRNRLAKNIQYF. In DNA, the CDR3 is TGTGCCAGCAGAAACAGGTTAGCCAAAAACATTCAGTACTTC.